This T cell receptor beta chain was obtained from a study of blood T cell repertoires in COVID-19. Across the whole study: The origin of the acute and convalescent COVID-19 samples was the United States, Italy and Spain.

CDR1 SNHLY and CDR2 FYNNEI come from the germline V gene. The CDR3 is made up of 15 amino acids. V trimming: 8 bases; J trimming: 7 bases; junction bases outside the gene matches: 13. As processed by the authors: Scientists estimated how many nucleated cells there were by amplifying reference gene primers. Produced via immunoSEQ multiplex PCR; TCRdb's table is partial and in-frame only. V, J and clone size are those of that table, while D and trimming were read from the DNA. Among 130,000 to 150,000 clones listed, about 89% were seen once. The gene calls are TRBV2 and TRBJ2-1; 8 bases are shared with TRBD2. The source is a man between 50 and 59 years old who had recovered from COVID-19. Sample: peripheral blood. The CDR3, as DNA: TGTGCCAGCGGCAGTCTAGCGGGCCTCGGGAATGAGCAGTTCTTC. Encoded protein: CASGSLAGLGNEQFF.